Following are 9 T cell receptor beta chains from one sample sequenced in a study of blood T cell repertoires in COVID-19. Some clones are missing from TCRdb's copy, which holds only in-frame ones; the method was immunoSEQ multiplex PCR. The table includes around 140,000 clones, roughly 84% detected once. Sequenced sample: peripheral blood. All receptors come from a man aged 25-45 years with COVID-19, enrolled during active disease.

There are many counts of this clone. Here the CDR3 reads CASSFPLTSGTIRNEQFF. CDR3 in DNA: TGTGCCAGCAGCTTCCCTTTGACTAGCGGGACGATCCGGAATGAGCAGTTCTTC. The chain recombines TRBV7-9 with TRBJ2-1, with 11 bases aligning to TRBD2. CDR3 length equals 18 residues. V lost 3 bases and J lost 7; bases outside the gene matches: 14. CDR1 and CDR2 from the germline V gene are SEHNR and FQNEAQ (reference sequence).

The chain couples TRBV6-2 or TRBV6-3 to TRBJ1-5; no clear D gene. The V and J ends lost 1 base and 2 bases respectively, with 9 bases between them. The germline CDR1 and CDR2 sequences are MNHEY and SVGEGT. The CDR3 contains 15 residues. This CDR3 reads CASSYYGTGNQPQHF. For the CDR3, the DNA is TGTGCCAGCAGTTACTACGGTACGGGCAATCAGCCCCAGCATTTT.

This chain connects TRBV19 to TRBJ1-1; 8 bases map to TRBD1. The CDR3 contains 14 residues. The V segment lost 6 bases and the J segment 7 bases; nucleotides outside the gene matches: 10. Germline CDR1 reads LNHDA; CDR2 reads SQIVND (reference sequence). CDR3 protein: CASSSPGGAGEAFF. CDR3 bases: TGTGCCAGTAGCAGCCCAGGGGGCGCGGGTGAAGCTTTCTTT.

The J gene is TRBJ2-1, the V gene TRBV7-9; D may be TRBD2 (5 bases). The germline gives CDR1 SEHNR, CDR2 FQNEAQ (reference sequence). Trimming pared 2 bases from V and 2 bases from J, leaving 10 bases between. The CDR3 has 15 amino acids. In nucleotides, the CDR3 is TGTGCCAGCAGCTTACAGGAGCGGACCTACAATGAGCAGTTCTTC. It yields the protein CASSLQERTYNEQFF.

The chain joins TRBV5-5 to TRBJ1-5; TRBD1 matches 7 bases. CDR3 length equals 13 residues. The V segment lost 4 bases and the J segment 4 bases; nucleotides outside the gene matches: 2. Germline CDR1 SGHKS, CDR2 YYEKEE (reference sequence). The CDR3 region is CASSPTGNQPQHF. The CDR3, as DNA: TGTGCCAGCAGCCCGACAGGGAATCAGCCCCAGCATTTT.

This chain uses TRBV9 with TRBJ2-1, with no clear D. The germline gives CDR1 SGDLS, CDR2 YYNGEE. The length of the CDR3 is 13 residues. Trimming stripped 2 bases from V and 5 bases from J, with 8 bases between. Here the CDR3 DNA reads TGTGCCAGCAGCGTGGGCACGAACAATGAGCAGTTCTTC. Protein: CASSVGTNNEQFF.

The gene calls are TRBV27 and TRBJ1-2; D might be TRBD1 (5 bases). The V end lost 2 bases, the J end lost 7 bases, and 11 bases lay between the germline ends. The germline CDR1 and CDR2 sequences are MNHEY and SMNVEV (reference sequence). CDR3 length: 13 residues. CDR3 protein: CASSLRGVSGYTF. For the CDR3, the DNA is TGTGCCAGCAGTTTAAGGGGTGTGAGTGGCTACACCTTC.

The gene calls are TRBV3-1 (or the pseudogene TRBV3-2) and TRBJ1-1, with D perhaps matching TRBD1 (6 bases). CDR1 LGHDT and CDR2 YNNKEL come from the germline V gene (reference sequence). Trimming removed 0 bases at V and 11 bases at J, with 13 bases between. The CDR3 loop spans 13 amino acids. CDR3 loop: CASSQDLGGLAFF. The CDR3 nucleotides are TGTGCCAGCAGCCAAGATCTGGGGGGGCTGGCTTTCTTT.

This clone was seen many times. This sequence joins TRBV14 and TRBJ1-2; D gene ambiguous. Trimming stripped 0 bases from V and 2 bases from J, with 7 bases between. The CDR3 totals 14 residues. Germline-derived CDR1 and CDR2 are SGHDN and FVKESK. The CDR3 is CASSQDGVNYGYTF. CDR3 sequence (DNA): TGTGCCAGCAGCCAAGACGGGGTGAACTATGGCTACACCTTC.